The 5 T cell receptor beta chains in this list originate from one sample, sequenced in a study of T cell responses to AZD1222 COVID-19 vaccine. The assay was immunoSEQ multiplex PCR, and TCRdb's table has in-frame clones only and misses some. The sample yields 130,000 or so clones, 75% to 90% seen once. The starting material was peripheral blood, obtained on day 0 of AZD1222 vaccination. The receptors were gathered from an adult in good health.

The rearrangement links TRBV2 to TRBJ2-2; no clear D gene. The V gene lost 4 bases and the J gene lost 6 bases, with 9 bases spanning the gap. Germline V gives CDR1 SNHLY, CDR2 FYNNEI. The CDR3 consists of 13 residues. This chain's CDR3 is CASSAFPSGELFF. Here the CDR3 DNA reads TGTGCCAGCAGTGCGTTCCCCTCCGGGGAGCTGTTTTTT. Based on the CDR3 plus reference TRBV2 and TRBJ2-2, the full variable domain is EPEVTQTPSHQVTQMGQEVILRCVPISNHLYFYWYRQILGQKVEFLVSFYNNEISEKSEIFDDQFSVERPDGSNFTLKIRSTKLEDSAMYFCASSAFPSGELFFGEGSRLTVL.

V is TRBV19 and J is TRBJ1-2, with D perhaps matching TRBD1 (6 bases). Trimming removed 6 bases at V and 4 bases at J, with 18 bases between. CDR1 and CDR2 (germline): LNHDA, SQIVND (reference sequence). The CDR3 totals 15 residues. DNA for the CDR3: TGTGCCAGTAGGAGGACAGCCGGTGGGAGCTATGGCTACACCTTC. Its translation: CASRRTAGGSYGYTF.

The chain recombines TRBV20-1 with TRBJ1-1; D gene unclear. Germline CDR1 and CDR2: DFQATT and SNEGSKA (reference sequence). The CDR3 sequence is 9 residues long. CDR3 coding DNA: TGCAGCCCTTACGCTGAAGCTTTCTTT. It encodes CSPYAEAFF.

As DNA, the CDR3 is TGTGCCAGCAGAGACAGGGGGCGATCCTATAATTCACCCCTCCACTTT. Its translation: CASRDRGRSYNSPLHF. V usage is TRBV13 and J usage is TRBJ1-6; 10 positions agree with TRBD1. This CDR3 region has 16 residues. Germline values: CDR1 PRHDT, CDR2 FYEKMQ (reference sequence). After removal of 6 bases from V and 1 base from J, the junction contained 3 bases not matched to a gene. The whole variable domain, remainder taken from reference TRBV13 and TRBJ1-6, is AAGVIQSPRHLIKEKRETATLKCYPIPRHDTVYWYQQGPGQDPQFLISFYEKMQSDKGSIPDRFSAQQFSDYHSELNMSSLELGDSALYFCASRDRGRSYNSPLHFGNGTRLTVT.

The chain is built from TRBV5-1 and TRBJ1-6, with 8 bases matching TRBD1. Germline V gene lookup returns CDR1 SGHRS and CDR2 YFSETQ. The CDR3 extends over 18 amino acids. J was trimmed by 0 bases and V by 4 bases; bases with no gene match: 9. CDR3 sequence: CASSPRTGKSSYNSPLHF. CDR3 DNA sequence: TGCGCCAGCAGCCCCAGGACAGGGAAGAGCTCCTATAATTCACCCCTCCACTTT.